These T cell receptor beta chains were read from a single sample in a study of blood T cell repertoires in COVID-19. The table came from immunoSEQ multiplex PCR; TCRdb's copy has only in-frame clones and leaves some out. The profile shows 44,000 or so clones, roughly 69% of them singletons. Input material: peripheral blood. The origin of the receptors is an elderly man with acute or convalescent COVID-19. Each CDR3 is given with its conserved first and last residue. D genes are given only for firm matches. A clone size is listed for some rows: how often the clone was seen (once, few, many), or a class if it is expanded.

TRBJ1-6	NA	TRBV5-1	NA	CASSLVGARDNSPLHF	TGCGCCAGCAGCTTGGTGGGGGCGCGGGATAATTCACCCCTCCACTTT
TRBJ2-1	NA	TRBV11-2	medium-sized	CASSLSGQTYYNEQFF	TGTGCCAGCAGCTTAAGCGGACAGACGTACTACAATGAGCAGTTCTTC
TRBJ2-7	TRBD2	TRBV15	once	CATSRAPGLAGGSYEQYF	TGTGCCACCAGCAGAGCACCGGGACTAGCGGGGGGGTCCTACGAGCAGTACTTC
TRBJ1-2	NA	TRBV30	NA	CAWFDGQVYGYTF	TGTGCCTGGTTTGACGGCCAGGTTTATGGCTACACCTTC
TRBJ2-1	NA	TRBV19	NA	CASSWGEDNEQFF	TGTGCCAGTAGCTGGGGAGAGGACAATGAGCAGTTCTTC
TRBJ1-2	TRBD1	TRBV6-5	NA	CASSSGTGNVIGGYTF	TGTGCCAGCAGTTCCGGGACAGGAAACGTGATCGGCGGCTACACCTTC
TRBJ2-3	TRBD1	TRBV5-4	NA	CASSRDRPTDTQYF	TGTGCCAGCAGTCGGGACAGACCAACAGATACGCAGTATTTT
TRBJ2-6	TRBD1	TRBV4-3	many	CASSRDRASGANVLTF	TGCGCCAGCAGCCGGGACAGAGCCTCTGGGGCCAACGTCCTGACTTTC
TRBJ2-3	TRBD2	TRBV7-2	NA	CASSTPGGDTQYF	TGTGCCAGCAGCACCCCGGGGGGGGATACGCAGTATTTT
TRBJ2-5	TRBD1	TRBV11-3	NA	CASSLVTRGPETQYF	TGTGCCAGCAGCTTAGTTACCAGGGGGCCAGAGACCCAGTACTTC
TRBJ1-1	TRBD1	TRBV9	NA	CASSLSRDSEAFF	TGTGCCAGCAGCCTCAGCCGGGACAGCGAAGCTTTCTTT
TRBJ2-3	NA	TRBV6-6	NA	CASRRGLAEDTQYF	TGTGCCAGCAGGCGGGGACTCGCGGAAGATACGCAGTATTTT
TRBJ1-3	NA	TRBV5-6	NA	CASSLGGDGNTIYF	TGTGCCAGCAGCTTGGGGGGCGATGGAAACACCATATATTTT
TRBJ2-1	NA	TRBV6-5	NA	CASSYRAGGYEQFF	TGTGCCAGCAGTTACCGGGCAGGGGGGTATGAGCAGTTCTTC
TRBJ1-2	TRBD1	TRBV7-9	NA	CASSRGQVGYGYTF	TGTGCCAGCAGCCGAGGACAGGTTGGCTATGGCTACACCTTC
TRBJ2-5	TRBD2	TRBV27	NA	CASSPLGTSDLETQYF	TGTGCCAGCAGTCCCCTGGGGACTAGCGATCTGGAGACCCAGTACTTC
TRBJ2-1	TRBD2	TRBV7-2	NA	CASSLASGSSRNEQFF	TGTGCCAGCAGCTTAGCTAGCGGGAGTAGTCGCAATGAGCAGTTCTTC
TRBJ2-7	NA	TRBV6-5	NA	CASTAGTVEQYF	TGTGCCAGCACTGCGGGGACAGTCGAGCAGTACTTC
TRBJ1-4	NA	TRBV30	NA	CAWSVGVREKLFF	TGTGCCTGGAGTGTAGGGGTTAGGGAAAAACTGTTTTTT
TRBJ2-7	TRBD1	TRBV6-5	once	CASSSRDSSLYEQYF	TGTGCCAGCAGTTCCCGGGACAGTTCTCTCTACGAGCAGTACTTC
TRBJ2-1	NA	TRBV29-1	NA	CSVGTPGTSYNEQFF	TGCAGCGTTGGAACCCCAGGGACTTCCTACAATGAGCAGTTCTTC
TRBJ2-3	TRBD2	TRBV7-8	NA	CASSPRTSGREYTQYF	TGTGCCAGCAGCCCTCGGACTAGCGGGAGGGAATATACGCAGTATTTT
TRBJ2-1	NA	TRBV27	once	CASSLDRDSYNEQFF	TGTGCCAGCAGTTTAGATCGGGACTCCTACAATGAGCAGTTCTTC
TRBJ1-4	TRBD1	TRBV5-4	NA	CASSPRTGDEKLFF	TGTGCCAGCAGCCCAAGGACAGGGGATGAAAAACTGTTTTTT
TRBJ1-1	NA	TRBV10-3	NA	CAISIQGLSLNTEAFF	TGTGCCATCAGTATACAGGGCCTCAGCTTGAACACTGAAGCTTTCTTT
TRBJ1-1	TRBD1	TRBV6-5	few	CASSYSNRGNTEAFF	TGTGCCAGCAGTTACTCGAACAGGGGGAACACTGAAGCTTTCTTT
TRBJ2-2	TRBD1	TRBV11-3	NA	CASSWDRGYRGELFF	TGTGCCAGCAGCTGGGACAGGGGCTACCGCGGGGAGCTGTTTTTT
TRBJ2-1	NA	TRBV18	NA	CASSPEDSEQFF	TGTGCCAGCTCACCAGAGGATAGTGAGCAGTTCTTC
TRBJ2-7	NA	TRBV19	NA	CASRWAENDEQYF	TGTGCCAGTAGGTGGGCAGAGAATGACGAGCAGTACTTC
TRBJ1-3	TRBD1	TRBV28	few	CASSLFGQGAGNTIYF	TGTGCCAGCAGTTTATTTGGACAGGGTGCAGGAAACACCATATATTTT
TRBJ2-7	TRBD1	TRBV11-1	NA	CASSRTGGYEQYF	TGTGCCAGCAGTAGGACAGGGGGGTACGAGCAGTACTTC
TRBJ1-2	NA	TRBV7-8	NA	CASSSVQGSLYYGYTF	TGTGCCAGCAGCTCGGTACAGGGCTCGCTGTACTATGGCTACACCTTC
TRBJ2-7	NA	TRBV10-2	NA	CASSGGTEAYEQYF	TGCGCCAGCAGTGGCGGGACAGAAGCTTACGAGCAGTACTTC
TRBJ2-5	NA	TRBV10-3	NA	CAISEGQGGETQYF	TGTGCCATCAGTGAGGGGCAGGGGGGAGAGACCCAGTACTTC
TRBJ1-4	NA	TRBV4-1	many	CASSQDNREPNEKLFF	TGCGCCAGCAGCCAAGATAACAGAGAGCCTAATGAAAAACTGTTTTTT
TRBJ1-4	NA	TRBV18	NA	CASSLGTPPTNEKLFF	TGTGCCAGCTCACTCGGGACACCACCAACTAATGAAAAACTGTTTTTT
TRBJ1-2	NA	TRBV30	NA	CAWSVQGSPYRYTF	TGTGCCTGGAGTGTACAGGGCAGTCCCTATCGCTACACCTTC
TRBJ1-5	TRBD1	TRBV10-3	few	CAISVTGGDQPQHF	TGTGCCATCAGTGTAACAGGGGGCGATCAGCCCCAGCATTTT
TRBJ1-3	NA	TRBV18	NA	CASSPAGDSGNTIYF	TGTGCCAGCTCACCGGCAGGGGACTCTGGAAACACCATATATTTT
TRBJ1-2	TRBD1	TRBV7-2	NA	CASSLRGTGTDYGYTF	TGTGCCAGCAGCTTACGGGGGACAGGGACCGACTATGGCTACACCTTC
TRBJ2-1	TRBD2	TRBV7-8	NA	CASSWGEGNEQFF	TGTGCCAGCAGCTGGGGGGAGGGGAATGAGCAGTTCTTC
TRBJ1-3	TRBD1	TRBV18	NA	CASSKGDRDFSGNTIYF	TGTGCCAGCTCGAAGGGGGACAGGGATTTTTCTGGAAACACCATATATTTT
TRBJ2-3	TRBD2	TRBV7-9	NA	CASSPRLGREIDTQYF	TGTGCCAGCAGCCCCCGATTAGGGCGGGAGATAGATACGCAGTATTTT
TRBJ2-7	TRBD1	TRBV5-4	NA	CASSFVDRRHEQYF	TGTGCCAGCAGCTTTGTGGACAGGAGGCACGAGCAGTACTTC
TRBJ2-3	NA	TRBV19	NA	CASSIAGSRTDTQYF	TGTGCCAGTAGTATTGCGGGGTCCCGGACAGATACGCAGTATTTT
TRBJ2-1	TRBD1	TRBV6-4	NA	CASRGEVGQVLFF	TGTGCCAGCAGGGGGGAGGTGGGACAGGTCCTGTTCTTC